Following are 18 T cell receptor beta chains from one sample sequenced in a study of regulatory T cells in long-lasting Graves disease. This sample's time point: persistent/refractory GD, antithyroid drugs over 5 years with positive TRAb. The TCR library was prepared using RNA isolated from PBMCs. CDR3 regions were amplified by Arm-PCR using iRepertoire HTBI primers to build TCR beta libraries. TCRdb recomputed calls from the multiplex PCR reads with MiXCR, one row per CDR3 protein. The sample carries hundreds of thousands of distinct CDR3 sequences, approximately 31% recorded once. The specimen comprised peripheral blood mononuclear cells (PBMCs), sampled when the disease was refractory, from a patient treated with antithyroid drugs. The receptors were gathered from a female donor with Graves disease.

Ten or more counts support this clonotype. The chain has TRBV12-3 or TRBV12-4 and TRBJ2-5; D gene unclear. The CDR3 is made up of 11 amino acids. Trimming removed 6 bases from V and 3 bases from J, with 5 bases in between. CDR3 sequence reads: CASSWEETQYF. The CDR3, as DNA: TGTGCCAGCAGCTGGGAAGAGACCCAGTACTTC.

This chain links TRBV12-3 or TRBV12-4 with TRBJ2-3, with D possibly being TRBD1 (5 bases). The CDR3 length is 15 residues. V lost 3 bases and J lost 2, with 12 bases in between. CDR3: CASSLSDRYTDTQYF. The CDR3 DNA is TGTGCCAGCAGTTTGAGCGACAGATACACAGATACGCAGTATTTT.

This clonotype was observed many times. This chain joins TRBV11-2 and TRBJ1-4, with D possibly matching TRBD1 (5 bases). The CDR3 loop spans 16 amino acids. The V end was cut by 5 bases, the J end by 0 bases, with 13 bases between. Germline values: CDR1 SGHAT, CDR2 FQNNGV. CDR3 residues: CASSRGLTATNEKLFF. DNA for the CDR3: TGTGCCAGCAGCCGGGGCCTGACTGCAACTAATGAAAAACTGTTTTTT.

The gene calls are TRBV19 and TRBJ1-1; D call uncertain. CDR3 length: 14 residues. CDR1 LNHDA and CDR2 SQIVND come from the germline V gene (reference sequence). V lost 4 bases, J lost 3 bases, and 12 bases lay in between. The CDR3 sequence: CASSTMTLYTEAFF. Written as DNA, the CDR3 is TGTGCCAGTAGTACAATGACCCTTTACACTGAAGCTTTCTTT.

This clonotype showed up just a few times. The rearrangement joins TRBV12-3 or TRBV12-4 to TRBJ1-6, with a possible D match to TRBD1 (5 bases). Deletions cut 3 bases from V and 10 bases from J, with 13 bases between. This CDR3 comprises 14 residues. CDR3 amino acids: CASSFGGRGSPLHF. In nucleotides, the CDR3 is TGTGCCAGCAGTTTCGGGGGAAGAGGCTCACCCCTCCACTTT.

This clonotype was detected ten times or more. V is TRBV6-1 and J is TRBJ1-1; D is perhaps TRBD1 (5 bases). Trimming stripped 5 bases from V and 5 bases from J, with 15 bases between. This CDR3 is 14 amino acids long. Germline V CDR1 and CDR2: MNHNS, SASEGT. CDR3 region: CASSRDSSRTEAFF. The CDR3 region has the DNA TGTGCCAGCAGTAGAGACAGCAGCAGGACTGAAGCTTTCTTT.

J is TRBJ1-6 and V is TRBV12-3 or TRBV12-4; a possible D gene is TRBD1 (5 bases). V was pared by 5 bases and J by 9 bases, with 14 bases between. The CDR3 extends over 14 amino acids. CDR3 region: CASSSGGDFSPLHF. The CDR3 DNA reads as TGTGCCAGCAGTAGTGGGGGGGATTTTTCACCCCTCCACTTT.

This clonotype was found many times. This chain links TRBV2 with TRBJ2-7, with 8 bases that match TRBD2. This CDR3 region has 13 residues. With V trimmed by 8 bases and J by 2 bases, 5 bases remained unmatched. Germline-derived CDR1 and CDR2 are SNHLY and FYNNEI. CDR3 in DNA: TGTGCCAGCGACCAGCGGGGGACCTACGAGCAGTACTTC. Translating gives CASDQRGTYEQYF.

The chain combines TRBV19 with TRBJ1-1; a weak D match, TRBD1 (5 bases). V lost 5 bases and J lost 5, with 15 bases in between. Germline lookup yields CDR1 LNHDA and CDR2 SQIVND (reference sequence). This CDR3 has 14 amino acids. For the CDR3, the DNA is TGTGCCAGTAGTTCCCGGACGGGGCGGACTGAAGCTTTCTTT. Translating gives CASSSRTGRTEAFF.

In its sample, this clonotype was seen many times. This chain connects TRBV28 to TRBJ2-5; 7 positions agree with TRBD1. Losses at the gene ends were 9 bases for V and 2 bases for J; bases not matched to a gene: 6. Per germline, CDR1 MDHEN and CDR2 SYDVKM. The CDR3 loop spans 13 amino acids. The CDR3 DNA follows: TGTGCCAGTCATGACAGGGTACAAGAGACCCAGTACTTC. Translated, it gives CASHDRVQETQYF.

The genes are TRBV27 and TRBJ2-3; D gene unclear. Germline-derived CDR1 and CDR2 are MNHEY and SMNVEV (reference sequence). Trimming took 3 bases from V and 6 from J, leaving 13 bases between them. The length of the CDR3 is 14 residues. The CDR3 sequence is CASSFVGVADTQYF. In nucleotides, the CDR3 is TGTGCCAGCAGTTTTGTCGGAGTCGCGGATACGCAGTATTTT.

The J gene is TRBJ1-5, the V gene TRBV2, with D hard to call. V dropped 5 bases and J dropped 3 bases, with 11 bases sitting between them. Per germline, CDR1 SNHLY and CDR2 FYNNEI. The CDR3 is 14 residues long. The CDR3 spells CASSRAQLNQPQHF. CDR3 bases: TGTGCCAGCAGTCGGGCACAGCTCAATCAGCCCCAGCATTTT.

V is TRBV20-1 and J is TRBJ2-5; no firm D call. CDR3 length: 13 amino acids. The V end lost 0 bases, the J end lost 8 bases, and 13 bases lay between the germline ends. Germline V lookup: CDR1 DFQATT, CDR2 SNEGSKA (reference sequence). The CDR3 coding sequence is TGCAGTGCTAGAGATCTGGTTTTGGCTACCCAGTACTTC. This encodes CSARDLVLATQYF.

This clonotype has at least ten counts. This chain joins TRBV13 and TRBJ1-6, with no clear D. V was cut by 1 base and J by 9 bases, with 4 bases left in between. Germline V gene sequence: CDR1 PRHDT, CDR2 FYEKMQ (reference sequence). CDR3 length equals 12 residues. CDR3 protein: CASSLDGSPLHF. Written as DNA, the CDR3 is TGTGCCAGCAGCTTAGATGGTTCACCCCTCCACTTT.

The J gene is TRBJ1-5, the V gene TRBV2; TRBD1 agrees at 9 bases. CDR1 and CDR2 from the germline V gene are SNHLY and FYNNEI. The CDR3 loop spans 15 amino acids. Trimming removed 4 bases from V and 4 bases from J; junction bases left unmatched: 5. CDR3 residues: CASSGDRETNQPQHF. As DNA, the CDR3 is TGTGCCAGCAGTGGGGACAGGGAAACGAATCAGCCCCAGCATTTT. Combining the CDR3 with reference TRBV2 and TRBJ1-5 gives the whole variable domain EPEVTQTPSHQVTQMGQEVILRCVPISNHLYFYWYRQILGQKVEFLVSFYNNEISEKSEIFDDQFSVERPDGSNFTLKIRSTKLEDSAMYFCASSGDRETNQPQHFGDGTRLSIL.

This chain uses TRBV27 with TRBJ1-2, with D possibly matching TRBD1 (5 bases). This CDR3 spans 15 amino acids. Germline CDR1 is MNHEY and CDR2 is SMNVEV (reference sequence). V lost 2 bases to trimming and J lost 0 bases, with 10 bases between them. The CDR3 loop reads CASSLKQTANYGYTF. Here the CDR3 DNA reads TGTGCCAGCAGTTTAAAACAGACAGCTAACTATGGCTACACCTTC.

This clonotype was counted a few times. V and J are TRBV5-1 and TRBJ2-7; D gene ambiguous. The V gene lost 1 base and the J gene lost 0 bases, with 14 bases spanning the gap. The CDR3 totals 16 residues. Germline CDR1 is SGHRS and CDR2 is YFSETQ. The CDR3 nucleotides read TGCGCCAGCAGCTTGAGGGCGGATCCTAGCTCCTACGAGCAGTACTTC. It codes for CASSLRADPSSYEQYF.

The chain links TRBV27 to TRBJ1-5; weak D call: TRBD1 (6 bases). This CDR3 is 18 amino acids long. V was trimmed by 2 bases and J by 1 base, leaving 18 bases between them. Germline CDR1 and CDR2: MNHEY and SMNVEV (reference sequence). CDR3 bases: TGTGCCAGCAGTTTAGGTCGAGAGATAAGGGGGAGCAATCAGCCCCAGCATTTT. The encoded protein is CASSLGREIRGSNQPQHF.